Below, 11 T cell receptor beta chains from the same sample are listed, as sequenced in a study of blood T cell repertoires in COVID-19. Clones were read by immunoSEQ multiplex PCR, and TCRdb kept only the in-frame ones, dropping some. The table lists more than 140,000 clones, approximately 83% of them singletons. Sample: peripheral blood. The source of these receptors is a human donor in a cohort sampled during active COVID-19.

V and J are TRBV19 and TRBJ2-1; 8 positions agree with TRBD2. Germline loops: CDR1 LNHDA, CDR2 SQIVND (reference sequence). This CDR3 comprises 16 residues. V was clipped by 1 base and J by 0 bases; unmatched bases: 2. CDR3 nucleotides: TGTGCCAGTAGTATAGGGACTAGCCTCTCCTACAATGAGCAGTTCTTC. This translates into CASSIGTSLSYNEQFF.

The genes are TRBV27 and TRBJ2-7, with D perhaps TRBD2 (5 bases). The CDR3 runs 15 residues. Trimming stripped 5 bases from V and 4 bases from J, with 18 bases between. Germline assignment: CDR1 MNHEY and CDR2 SMNVEV (reference sequence). Written as DNA, the CDR3 is TGTGCCAGCAGTCTGCGACCCGGGAATCGGTACGAGCAGTACTTC. Residues: CASSLRPGNRYEQYF.

The CDR3 coding sequence is TGTGCCAGCAGCGCGCGACAGGGAGTGGCCTACGAGCAGTACTTC. Translated: CASSARQGVAYEQYF. This chain links TRBV7-2 with TRBJ2-7; TRBD1 aligns across 7 bases. The germline gives CDR1 SGHTA, CDR2 FQGNSA. The CDR3 covers 15 residues. The J segment lost 2 bases and the V segment lost 5 bases, leaving 9 bases of the junction unmatched.

The chain combines TRBV3-1 (or the pseudogene TRBV3-2) with TRBJ2-1; the match to TRBD2 covers 14 bases. The germline CDR1 and CDR2 sequences are LGHDT and YNNKEL (reference sequence). V was clipped by 1 base and J by 1 base; unmatched bases: 6. The CDR3 totals 19 residues. The CDR3 is CASSQGRGTSGSSYNEQFF. CDR3 DNA sequence: TGTGCCAGCAGCCAAGGCCGCGGGACTAGCGGGAGTTCCTACAATGAGCAGTTCTTC.

This clone showed up just once. The rearrangement joins TRBV3-1 (or the pseudogene TRBV3-2) to TRBJ1-1; 9 bases match TRBD1. The junction had 26 bases not matched to a gene; V was cut back by 7 bases and J by 5 bases. The CDR3 consists of 20 residues. The germline CDR1 and CDR2 sequences are LGHDT and YNNKEL (reference sequence). The CDR3 loop is CASTYTSPNRGRSVGTEAFF. The DNA of the CDR3 is TGTGCCAGCACCTATACTTCCCCAAACAGGGGGCGCAGTGTGGGGACTGAAGCTTTCTTT.

The chain links TRBV7-8 to TRBJ2-6; tentatively, D is TRBD1 (5 bases). The CDR3 has 16 residues. The V end was cut by 0 bases, the J end by 4 bases, with 10 bases between. Germline CDR1 is SGHVS and CDR2 is FQNEAQ. The CDR3 sequence is CASSLALGEGANVLTF. In DNA, the CDR3 is TGTGCCAGCAGCTTAGCGCTAGGGGAAGGGGCCAACGTCCTGACTTTC.

The chain has TRBV7-3 and TRBJ1-1; 8 bases map to TRBD1. The ends lost 5 bases at V and 3 bases at J; junction bases unmatched: 8. CDR1 and CDR2 (germline): SGHTA, FQGTGA. This CDR3 has 15 residues. The CDR3 sequence is CASSLDRAWDTEAFF. CDR3 DNA sequence: TGTGCCAGCAGCCTGGACAGGGCGTGGGACACTGAAGCTTTCTTT.

V gene TRBV3-1 (or the pseudogene TRBV3-2) combines with J gene TRBJ2-1; D remains unclear. V was trimmed by 0 bases and J by 5 bases, leaving 5 bases between them. This CDR3 is 13 amino acids long. Germline CDR1 reads LGHDT; CDR2 reads YNNKEL (reference sequence). The CDR3 spells CASSQDRHNEQFF. The DNA of the CDR3 is TGTGCCAGCAGCCAAGATCGTCACAATGAGCAGTTCTTC.

The chain links TRBV6-5 to TRBJ1-1; D might be TRBD1 (6 bases). The CDR3 runs to 12 residues. Germline CDR1 is MNHEY and CDR2 is SVGAGI. V shed 4 bases and J shed 11 bases, with 14 bases lying between them. CDR3 loop: CASSSGGLGAFF. The CDR3 nucleotides are TGTGCCAGCAGTTCGGGGGGCCTCGGGGCTTTCTTT.

V usage is TRBV10-3 and J usage is TRBJ2-3, with unresolved D. This CDR3 is 14 amino acids long. Germline assignment: CDR1 ENHRY and CDR2 SYGVKD. Trimming took off 3 bases at V and 0 bases at J, with 7 bases between the two ends. The CDR3 loop reads CAISELISTDTQYF. Here the CDR3 DNA reads TGTGCCATCAGTGAACTTATAAGCACAGATACGCAGTATTTT.

The rearrangement links TRBV29-1 to TRBJ1-1; TRBD1 matches at 7 bases. This CDR3 is built from 11 residues. Germline V gene lookup returns CDR1 SQVTM and CDR2 ANQGSEA. With V trimmed by 6 bases and J by 5 bases, 3 bases remained unmatched. The CDR3 DNA reads TGCAGCGTGGACAGGCGGACTGAAGCTTTCTTT. Protein sequence: CSVDRRTEAFF.